Listed here is a single T cell receptor beta chain. This clone was recorded once. Its antigen target is currently unknown. One base away there is no much larger clone; base qualities are not given. The junction carries 14 bases between V and J, which are trimmed by 7 bases and 4 bases respectively. The CDR3, from cysteine to phenylalanine, totals 14 residues. Only the CDR3 portion is preserved as DNA: 42 bases, with reading frame beginning at the first base. Via the germline V gene, CDR1 is MNHEY and CDR2 SVGAGI. Receptor amplification or capture employed the immunoSEQ multiplex PCR assay. For the multiplex PCR, a mixture combining 60 forward primers for TCR Vbeta segments and 13 reverse primers for TCR Jbeta segments was used. The CDR3 region of rearranged TCR beta genes was amplified from genomic DNA by a multiplex PCR assay. Amplified TCR beta libraries were sequenced as 87-base-pair reads on the Illumina HiSeq System. From the authors' description of their analysis: Across the roughly 700 repertoires, a later analysis counted approximately 83 million unique TCR beta chains, roughly 11 million of which were shared by at least two donors. A nearest-neighbor algorithm error-corrected the raw reads and collapsed the reads into unique sequences, merging closely related sequences to remove PCR and sequencing errors. Alignment of CDR3 sequences to IMGT reference sequences was used to assign V, D and J gene segments. For a sequence to be retained, at least a six-nucleotide match to both a V gene segment and a J gene segment was required. Rearrangements were called productive when the CDR3 lacked stop codons and stayed in frame with V and J; all others were non-productive. CDR3 was defined according to IMGT convention as the region running from the second conserved V-encoded cysteine to the conserved J-encoded phenylalanine. Sequences without an unambiguous match to a single V gene segment were excluded from the earlier analysis of 450 to 750 of the donors. In an earlier analysis of some 590 of the donors, a V segment was called functional when productive rearrangements were above 56.7%, and segregating when the standard deviation between donors exceeded 5%. A statistical classification framework was built to diagnose cytomegalovirus status from the catalog of TCR beta chain sequences. A later analysis assigned V and J genes by comparing TCR nucleotide sequences with IMGT/GENE-DB human TR gene sequences. The TCRdist pipeline was used in a later analysis to assign CDR3 sequences and most-parsimonious VDJ recombination scenarios. In a later analysis, each TCR beta chain was defined by its CDR3 amino acid sequence together with its V-gene family, and reads without a unique V-gene family were excluded. As a way to deal with suspected cross-contamination and a sequencing artifact, a later analysis dropped over 550 nucleotide sequences that were highly shared and had low generation probability. For each public chain, a later analysis derived a clonal expansion index from normalized ranks of inferred template counts within each repertoire. In a later analysis, generation probabilities were computed using a VDJ recombination model fitted to out-of-frame rearrangements, and the results were checked against IGoR. Hypergeometric tests were used in a later analysis to score TCR-TCR, TCR-HLA and TCR-CMV co-occurrence, with a repertoire-size bias correction applied to the TCR pairs. To estimate false discovery rates, a later analysis permuted the HLA or CMV assignments 20 times. A later analysis grouped co-occurring TCRs with DBSCAN, adding TCRdist sequence similarity when clustering within HLA-allele-positive subsets. For co-occurrence clustering, repertoires with fewer than 30,000 or more than 120,000 public chains were excluded, along with several repertoires with anomalous nucleotide sharing. TCRdb re-hosts the immuneACCESS table, in-frame sequences only. Its copies lack some clones; in the studies checked, an unresolved V gene accounts for under half of them, and the cause for the rest is not known. V, J and clone size are taken as reported in that table, and D and trimming were inferred from the DNA itself. Within this sample are tens of thousands of clones, with around 79% of them counted one time only. Jointly, the top ten make up less than 4.5% of the sample.

The entry originates in a study of cytomegalovirus exposure and HLA in healthy donors listed by TCRdb under 2017. Context from the whole study: In an earlier analysis of 587 of the donors, 276 Gb of sequence data and 117 million unique TCR beta sequences from 150 million to 200 million T cells were reported. An early release that covered some 630 HLA-typed donors contained approximately 300 gigabases of sequencing data and 65 million to 100 million unique TCR sequences. Among the roughly 400 genotyped donors, around 81% belonged to the genetic ancestry cluster associated with self-reported Caucasian donors. The study was designed to test whether signatures of past pathogen exposure could be identified by cataloging public T cell receptors. The study used immunosequencing to profile the T cell repertoires of approximately 690 subjects and linked those repertoires to cytomegalovirus serostatus. Besides the first cohort of 500 to 700 subjects, a separate validation cohort made up of around 120 different subjects was used. High-throughput TCR immunosequencing, statistical association of individual TCRs with disease status, and machine learning were combined to predict cytomegalovirus infection status. A later analysis re-examined previously published TCR beta repertoires from hundreds of donors and added high-resolution HLA genotyping to investigate patterns of TCR occurrence. The later analysis used no new phenotypic data to find candidate immune exposures, relying instead on TCR beta sequences and their occurrence across donors. In an earlier analysis of roughly 580 of the donors, high-throughput TCR beta sequencing was used to judge whether each TCR beta V gene segment behaved as functional or pseudogenic. Donor age, sex, ethnicity and CMV serostatus were collected together with the repertoire data. A later genetic analysis took genome-wide SNP genotypes for about three fifths of the 666 donors and used that subset as a discovery cohort. Every discovery cohort repertoire had been produced on one sequencing platform. HLA typing included class I and class II loci at four-digit resolution. The number of typed donors differed by locus: about 620-630 for A, B, C, DRB1 and DQB1; approximately 530 for DQA1; approximately 610 for DPA1; and some 450 for DPB1. Because of strong linkage in the cohort, a handful of DR-DQ haplotypes were treated as single units for association and clustering. Across 300 to 500 genotyped donors of the cohort, an average of roughly 250,000 unique TCR beta nucleotide sequences per donor were sequenced, and roughly 18% of those sequences were non-productive. Summary of the overall study and its limitations: It was suggested by the authors that the approach could potentially be generalized to other disease states and immunological phenotypes. This cohort had only TCR beta chains sequenced, and the lack of alpha or paired-chain data limited which features could be detected. The only immune exposure information available for the cohort was CMV serostatus. In a later analysis, HLA-associated TCR beta chains were found to be more clonally expanded and to have lower generation probabilities than equally common non-associated chains. Some IMGT-functional V segments, including TRBV6-2 and TRBV6-3, could not be distinguished by the 87-base-pair reads and were therefore excluded. A further reported finding was that TCR beta sequences accurately predicted the HLA-A and HLA-B alleles for most subjects in the first cohort. A later analysis found that most CMV-associated TCR beta chains appeared HLA-restricted, with HLA associations seemingly driven largely by CMV exposure. In a later analysis, some 18,000 TCR beta sequences were associated with specific HLA alleles at a false discovery rate of 0.05. In a later analysis, TCR association rates were found to vary across HLA loci, with the most associated TCRs seen for DRB1 alleles and the fewest for HLA-C alleles. Linkage disequilibrium might explain the correlated functional status among segregating V segments, but an unknown experimental factor could not be excluded. In vitro tests confirmed that three of the cytomegalovirus-associated TCR beta chains recognize cytomegalovirus antigens. In an earlier analysis of several hundred of the donors, most TCR beta V segments were observed in productive rearrangements about 87% or about 30% of the time, broadly matching IMGT annotations. Across donors, most TCR sequences were observed very rarely, whereas some public TCRs were present in many individuals. Because counts were too low, seventeen rarely observed V segments, including chromosome 9 orphons, were excluded from the earlier analysis of under 650 of the donors. Several of the top co-occurrence clusters appeared to be linked to parvovirus B19, influenza, CMV and Epstein-Barr virus, according to a later analysis. A cluster of highly shared sequence variants was judged likely to represent a technical artifact of the sequencing pipeline. HLA typing was unavailable for some donors at each locus, so association tests used only the typed subset. When HLA alleles, especially DR and DQ, strongly co-occurred, TCR associations were difficult to assign to individual alleles. In a later genetic analysis, fewer N-insertions in productive TCRs were reported among donors in an Asian-associated ancestry cluster than the 666-donor mean. The study gave a list of 150 to 200 TCR beta chains associated with cytomegalovirus. Sequencing depth was assumed to be roughly uniform across donors in the presence/absence analyses, though that assumption may not hold. In a later genetic analysis, a missense DCLRE1C variant was associated with V-gene and J-gene trimming of TCR beta chains, and the association was replicated in an independent cohort. Cytomegalovirus status was reported to be diagnosed by the classifier with high specificity and sensitivity in both the original and validation cohorts.

The cohort comprised some 730 healthy bone marrow donors. At the time of sampling, every cohort member was nominally healthy, though immune exposures that went unrecorded were likely present. The donor tested CMV seronegative and was one of the 352 seronegative cohort members. Every donor gave a peripheral blood sample, and the peripheral blood mononuclear cells from that sample were used for TCR beta sequencing. Genomic DNA was extracted from the blood cell samples with the Qiagen DNeasy Blood Extraction Kit. The TCR was taken from a man aged 40-50 years in good health and CMV-seronegative. The specimen was PBMCs. The V and J segments used are TRBV6-5 and TRBJ1-3; TRBD1 is perhaps the D gene, given 5 matching bases. Read as DNA, the sequence is TGTGCCAGCAACCCCGCGGGGGTGGGAAACACCATATATTTT. Its amino acids are CASNPAGVGNTIYF.